This T cell receptor beta chain was identified in a study of siplizumab effects on memory and regulatory T cells. Assay used: immunoSEQ multiplex PCR; TCRdb lists only in-frame clones, some missing. This sample yields some 40,000 clones, of which around 90% are seen a single time; less than 0.3% belongs to the top ten. The sample taken for sequencing was naive CD4+ T cells sorted from blood. The sequence was obtained from a human donor in good health.

CDR3 nucleotide sequence: TGTGCCAGCAGCGTAGGGGGTAGCGGGGTTACAGATACGCAGTATTTT. Translating it yields CASSVGGSGVTDTQYF. The chain recombines TRBV9 with TRBJ2-3; 8 bases line up with TRBD2. The ends lost 0 bases at V and 3 bases at J; junction bases unmatched: 6. This CDR3 is built from 16 residues. Germline CDR1 SGDLS, CDR2 YYNGEE.